Each of the 22 T cell receptor beta chains below was sequenced from the same sample in a study of CD8+CD57+ T cells in acquired aplastic anemia. The template for TCR beta VDJ and CDR3 sequence profiling was genomic DNA. One entry per CDR3 protein results from TCRdb running MiXCR on the reads. The table lists a few hundred thousand distinct CDR3 sequences, less than 60% of them singletons, with about 20% in the top ten. Previously, flow cytometry had revealed CD8+CD57+ cell expansion in the patients chosen for sequencing. Sequencing input: sorted CD4+, CD8+, or CD8+CD57+ T cells (not recorded which) from PBMCs. The receptors originated from a human donor with aplastic anemia.

The table lists this clonotype with many counts. The chain joins TRBV5-8 to TRBJ2-5, with no clear D. The CDR3 covers 15 residues. CDR1 and CDR2 from the germline V gene are SGHTS and YDEGEE. Trimming removed 3 bases at V and 4 bases at J, with 16 bases between. The CDR3 DNA reads as TGTGCCAGCAGCTCTGATACGCTCGGTAGAGAGACCCAGTACTTC. Protein product: CASSSDTLGRETQYF.

A remark on this clonotype: This may be a read error: a much more frequent sequence differs by one nucleotide. This CDR3 is missing its conserved last phenylalanine or tryptophan, likely due to a read error. V usage is TRBV14 and J usage is TRBJ2-5, with 9 bases lining up with TRBD1. Trimming at V came to 4 bases and at J to 3 bases, leaving 6 bases not matched to a gene. CDR1 is SGHDN, CDR2 FVKESK, per germline. The CDR3 is 15 amino acids. The CDR3 protein is CASSRFRQGEETQYL. CDR3 in DNA: TGTGCCAGCAGCCGCTTCCGACAGGGGGAAGAGACCCAGTACCTC.

The chain employs TRBV7-2 and TRBJ1-4; D unresolved. CDR1 SGHTA and CDR2 FQGNSA come from the germline V gene. Trimming took 6 bases from V and 0 from J, leaving 11 bases between them. This CDR3 is 15 amino acids long. The chain's CDR3 is CASSESGTTNEKLFF. CDR3 DNA sequence: TGTGCCAGCAGTGAATCGGGGACAACTAATGAAAAACTGTTTTTT.

This clonotype was seen only a few times. The chain couples TRBV6-1 to TRBJ1-1; D gene unclear. CDR3 size: 10 residues. CDR1 and CDR2 from the germline V gene are MNHNS and SASEGT. Trimming shortened V by 8 bases and J by 4 bases, and 5 bases separated the two germline ends. CDR3 region: CASGGTEAFF. CDR3 in DNA: TGTGCCAGCGGCGGCACTGAAGCTTTCTTT.

This clonotype showed up many times. The V and J genes are TRBV20-1 and TRBJ2-5, with a tentative D call TRBD2 (7 bases). In germline, CDR1 is DFQATT, CDR2 SNEGSKA (reference sequence). V shed 1 base and J shed 2 bases, with 11 bases lying between them. The CDR3 is made up of 14 amino acids. The CDR3 DNA follows: TGCAGTGCTAGAGCCGCGGGGGCACAAGAGACCCAGTACTTC. Translation gives CSARAAGAQETQYF.

This clonotype was picked up many times. This chain connects TRBV7-2 to TRBJ2-2; D may be TRBD1 (6 bases). The CDR3 is made up of 16 amino acids. V lost 3 bases, J lost 4 bases, and 15 bases lay in between. The germline V gene encodes CDR1 SGHTA and CDR2 FQGNSA. The CDR3 sequence is CASSLFDRTSTGELFF. The CDR3, as DNA: TGTGCCAGCAGCTTGTTCGACAGGACCTCCACCGGGGAGCTGTTTTTT. The full variable domain, with the rest looked up from reference TRBV7-2 and TRBJ2-2, is GAGVSQSPSNKVTEKGKDVELRCDPISGHTALYWYRQSLGQGLEFLIYFQGNSAPDKSGLPSDRFSAERTGGSVSTLTIQRTQQEDSAVYLCASSLFDRTSTGELFFGEGSRLTVL.

For this clonotype: Given a much more abundant clone one base away, this may be a read error. J is TRBJ2-7 and V is TRBV11-2, with D unclear. The length of the CDR3 is 13 residues. Germline lookup yields CDR1 SGHAT and CDR2 FQNNGV. CDR3 nucleotides: TGTACCAGCAAAAGACCTGCGGTCTACGAGCAGTACTTC. It encodes CTSKRPAVYEQYF.

The chain employs TRBV10-1 and TRBJ1-1, with D unresolved. The V end was cut by 10 bases, the J end by 5 bases, with 20 bases between. From germline, CDR1 is WNHNN and CDR2 SYGVQD (reference sequence). This CDR3 is built from 14 residues. The CDR3 region has the DNA TGCGCCAATCACCCCGGAGGGATAAGGACTGAAGCTTTCTTT. Translated: CANHPGGIRTEAFF.

This clonotype was seen at least ten times. V is TRBV7-9 and J is TRBJ2-2, with D unclear. The length of the CDR3 is 11 residues. The germline V gene encodes CDR1 SEHNR and CDR2 FQNEAQ (reference sequence). V was shortened by 3 bases and J by 6 bases, with 2 bases between the two germline ends. The CDR3 here is CASSFPGELFF. The DNA of the CDR3 is TGTGCCAGCAGCTTCCCCGGGGAGCTGTTTTTT. Full variable domain (rest looked up from reference TRBV7-9 and TRBJ2-2): DTGVSQNPRHKITKRGQNVTFRCDPISEHNRLYWYRQTLGQGPEFLTYFQNEAQLEKSRLLSDRFSAERPKGSFSTLEIQRTEQGDSAMYLCASSFPGELFFGEGSRLTVL.

A note on this clonotype: At one of its ends the junction is not consistent with the germline gene, which may arise from a read error. The chain's CDR3 is CASSLDGPHNSPLHF. The CDR3, as DNA: TGCGCCAGCAGCTTGGATGGTCCTCATAACTCACCCCTCCACTTT. This chain joins TRBV5-1 and TRBJ1-6; D call uncertain. CDR3 size: 15 residues. CDR1 SGHRS and CDR2 YFSETQ come from the germline V gene.

This clonotype was observed a handful of times. V gene TRBV3-1 combines with J gene TRBJ1-2, with 8 positions matching TRBD1. CDR1 is LGHDT, CDR2 YNNKEL, per germline (reference sequence). CDR3 length equals 13 residues. Trimming took 3 bases from V and 5 from J; bases not matched to a gene: 2. The DNA of the CDR3 is TGTGCCAGCAGCCAGACAGGGGTATATGGCTACACCTTC. Amino acids: CASSQTGVYGYTF.

The count of this clonotype is one. Given the absence of the conserved phenylalanine or tryptophan at the CDR3 end, a read error is likely. The DNA is left out, because the CDR3 cannot be placed on it with certainty; the CDR3 is given as TCRdb lists it. The genes are TRBV24-1 and TRBJ1-3. Per the germline V gene, CDR1 is KGHDR and CDR2 is SFDVKD. Ends included, the CDR3 has 8 residues. The CDR3 spells CATGTANT.

This chain connects TRBV19 to TRBJ1-2, with D unresolved. V lost 5 bases and J 5 bases, leaving 12 bases between the germline ends. In germline, CDR1 is LNHDA, CDR2 SQIVND (reference sequence). The CDR3 contains 13 residues. The CDR3 nucleotides are TGTGCCAGTAGTGGGCCGGGAGATTATGGCTACACCTTC. Its translation is CASSGPGDYGYTF. The whole variable domain, remainder taken from reference TRBV19 and TRBJ1-2, is DGGITQSPKYLFRKEGQNVTLSCEQNLNHDAMYWYRQDPGQGLRLIYYSQIVNDFQKGDIAEGYSVSREKKESFPLTVTSAQKNPTAFYLCASSGPGDYGYTFGSGTRLTVV.

The rearrangement links TRBV15 to TRBJ2-7, with TRBD1 identical over 8 bases. Per the germline V gene, CDR1 is LNHNV and CDR2 is YYDKDF (reference sequence). This CDR3 has 16 residues. J gave up 1 base and V 5 bases, and 10 bases lay outside the gene matches. In DNA form, the CDR3 reads TGTGCCACCAGCCACTCTTCCGGGACAGGTTCCTACGAGCAGTACTTC. Its translation is CATSHSSGTGSYEQYF.

The chain couples TRBV19 to TRBJ2-3, with 13 nucleotides matching TRBD2. Germline assignment: CDR1 LNHDA and CDR2 SQIVND (reference sequence). The CDR3 length is 17 residues. V trimming: 4 bases; J trimming: 0 bases; junction bases outside the gene matches: 4. This CDR3 reads CASSTRGLAGSTDTQYF. CDR3 sequence (DNA): TGTGCCAGTAGTACCCGGGGACTAGCGGGAAGCACAGATACGCAGTATTTT.

Comments on this clonotype: The germline gene is not matched at one end of the junction; a read error may be the cause. The chain combines TRBV19 with TRBJ1-1; D is ambiguous. Germline-derived CDR1 and CDR2 are LNHDA and SQIVND (reference sequence). The CDR3 is 15 amino acids. CDR3 in DNA: TGTGCCAGTAGTGACCGTGTGACACCACCCCGGGAAGCTCTCTTT. Residues: CASSDRVTPPREALF.

There are many counts of this clonotype. The chain joins TRBV2 to TRBJ1-5; D unclear. V shed 2 bases and J shed 2 bases, with 22 bases lying between them. The CDR3 runs 19 residues. CDR1 and CDR2 from the germline V gene are SNHLY and FYNNEI. For the CDR3, the DNA is TGTGCCAGCAGTGAACAGCCCAGGTCCCTTAATCGGGGCAATCAGCCCCAGCATTTT. Translation gives CASSEQPRSLNRGNQPQHF.

This clonotype appeared many times. V is TRBV10-1 and J is TRBJ1-1; D is unresolved. Per the germline V gene, CDR1 is WNHNN and CDR2 is SYGVQD (reference sequence). With 3 bases removed from V and 4 bases from J, the gap between germline ends came to 12 bases. The CDR3 is made up of 14 amino acids. CDR3: CASSEREAGTEAFF. Written as DNA, the CDR3 is TGCGCCAGCAGTGAAAGGGAGGCGGGCACTGAAGCTTTCTTT.

This clonotype has more than one count but fewer than ten. The chain couples TRBV9 to TRBJ2-3, with TRBD1 matching over 7 bases. The CDR3 totals 19 residues. The V gene end was trimmed by 4 bases and the J gene end by 0 bases; junction bases not matched to a gene: 17. CDR1 and CDR2 from the germline V gene are SGDLS and YYNGEE. Here the CDR3 reads CASSPQPRTGRISTDTQYF. Written as DNA, the CDR3 is TGTGCCAGCAGCCCCCAACCTCGGACAGGAAGAATAAGCACAGATACGCAGTATTTT.

Many counts were recorded for this clonotype. The rearrangement joins TRBV15 to TRBJ1-2; D remains unclear. The CDR3 consists of 15 residues. Germline loops: CDR1 LNHNV, CDR2 YYDKDF (reference sequence). The V end lost 0 bases, the J end lost 4 bases, and 12 bases lay between the germline ends. Written as DNA, the CDR3 is TGTGCCACCAGCAGAGATCTAGCTGGGGTCTATGGCTACACCTTC. This encodes CATSRDLAGVYGYTF.

This clonotype occurred many times. The rearrangement joins TRBV28 to TRBJ2-3, with TRBD1 identical over 8 bases. V trimming: 5 bases; J trimming: 2 bases; junction bases outside the gene matches: 12. This CDR3 has 17 residues. Germline assignment: CDR1 MDHEN and CDR2 SYDVKM. This CDR3 reads CASSGAPGQGATDTQYF. The CDR3 DNA follows: TGTGCCAGCAGTGGAGCCCCTGGACAGGGCGCCACAGATACGCAGTATTTT.

This chain connects TRBV7-2 to TRBJ2-5, with D hard to call. Deletions cut 4 bases from V and 5 bases from J, with 11 bases between. This CDR3 region has 13 residues. The germline V gene encodes CDR1 SGHTA and CDR2 FQGNSA. CDR3 sequence reads: CASSSKDRETQYF. In nucleotides, the CDR3 is TGTGCCAGCAGCTCCAAGGATCGGGAGACCCAGTACTTC.